The source of this TCR beta chain is a study of glioma-infiltrating T cells after dendritic cell vaccination. Regarding this clone: Its antigen remains unidentified.

Notes on the study in general: Longer survival after dendritic cell vaccination followed higher pretreatment TIL content.

Germline V gene lookup returns CDR1 MNHEY and CDR2 SMNVEV (reference sequence). The germline V and J ends were trimmed by 5 bases and 2 bases, with 13 bases remaining between them. There are 14 residues in the CDR3. TCRB CDR3 was amplified from 2 ug genomic DNA or less. Using immunoSEQ multiplex PCR, the repertoire was profiled, and TCRdb retains in-frame clones only, with some absent. The table has approximately 84,000 clones, 85% to 90% seen once; the top ten hold about a sixth. PBMC were collected before vaccination, two weeks after the third vaccination, and at progression. The sequencing here drew on blood, taken before dendritic cell vaccination. The receptor was derived from a human donor with glioblastoma. The rearrangement links TRBV27 to TRBJ2-7; D perhaps matches TRBD2 (5 bases). CDR3 bases: TGTGCCAGCAGTCTCACCGGGATTCCCTACGAGCAGTACTTC. It translates to CASSLTGIPYEQYF.